This T cell receptor (beta chain) came from a study of brain T cells in children with intractable seizures. Surgery cases with the highest brain T cell transcript signatures were chosen for sequencing. Patients received at least one anti-epileptic drug before surgery. Libraries were prepared by immunoSEQ multiplex PCR; TCRdb keeps only in-frame clonotypes and omits some of them. The table has 80,000 or so clones, roughly 91% seen once. This sequence was found in a boy in the first two years of life with tuberous sclerosis and intractable seizures. The sample in question was peripheral blood, obtained at surgery.

This CDR3 reads CASSIRGTAYEQYF. CDR3 DNA sequence: TGTGCCAGTAGTATACGAGGGACCGCCTACGAGCAGTACTTC. The gene calls are TRBV19 and TRBJ2-7, with D perhaps being TRBD1 or TRBD2 (5 bases each). The CDR3 covers 14 residues. The V gene lost 2 bases and the J gene lost 2 bases, with 10 bases spanning the gap. Germline V gene lookup returns CDR1 LNHDA and CDR2 SQIVND (reference sequence). Supplemented by reference TRBV19 and TRBJ2-7, the full variable domain reads DGGITQSPKYLFRKEGQNVTLSCEQNLNHDAMYWYRQDPGQGLRLIYYSQIVNDFQKGDIAEGYSVSREKKESFPLTVTSAQKNPTAFYLCASSIRGTAYEQYFGPGTRLTVT.